This T cell receptor (beta chain) is drawn from a study of T cell responses to AZD1222 COVID-19 vaccine. Findings of the study overall: No day 14 peak samples; only post-peak repertoires were characterized. A mostly white British donor set with more females was recruited, and clonal diversity was possibly underestimated.

To note about this clone: Its antigen is not known.

The method was immunoSEQ multiplex PCR; TCRdb's version includes in-frame clones alone and lacks a portion of them. In the table there are 140,000 to 150,000 clones, less than 95% of which are singletons. The CDR3 has 13 residues. Germline values: CDR1 SGDLS, CDR2 YYNGEE. V was shortened by 0 bases and J by 4 bases, with 6 bases between the two germline ends. The source was peripheral blood, collected 28 days after the second dose of the MenACWY control vaccine. The receptor was derived from an adult who received the MenACWY meningococcal vaccine as a control. The chain joins TRBV9 to TRBJ2-3; no firm D call. CDR3 bases: TGTGCCAGCAGCGTAGAAGGCTCAGATACGCAGTATTTT. Its translation is CASSVEGSDTQYF. Combining the CDR3 with reference TRBV9 and TRBJ2-3 gives the whole variable domain DSGVTQTPKHLITATGQRVTLRCSPRSGDLSVYWYQQSLDQGLQFLIQYYNGEERAKGNILERFSAQQFPDLHSELNLSSLELGDSALYFCASSVEGSDTQYFGPGTRLTVL.